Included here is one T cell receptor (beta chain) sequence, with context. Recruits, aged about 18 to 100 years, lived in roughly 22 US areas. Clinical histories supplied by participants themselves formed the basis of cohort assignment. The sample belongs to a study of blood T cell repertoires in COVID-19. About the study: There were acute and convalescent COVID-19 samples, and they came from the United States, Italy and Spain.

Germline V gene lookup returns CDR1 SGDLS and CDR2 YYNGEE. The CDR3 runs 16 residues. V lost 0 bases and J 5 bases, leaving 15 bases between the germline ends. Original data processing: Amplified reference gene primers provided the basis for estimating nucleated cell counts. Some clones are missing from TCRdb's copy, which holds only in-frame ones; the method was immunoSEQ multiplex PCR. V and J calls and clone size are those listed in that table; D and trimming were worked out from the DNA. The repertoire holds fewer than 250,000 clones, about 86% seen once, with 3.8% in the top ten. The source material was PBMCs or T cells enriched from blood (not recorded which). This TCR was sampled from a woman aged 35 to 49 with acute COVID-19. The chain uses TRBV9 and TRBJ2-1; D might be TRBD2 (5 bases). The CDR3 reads CASSVDLGRKDNEQFF. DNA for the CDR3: TGTGCCAGCAGCGTAGACCTAGGGAGAAAGGACAATGAGCAGTTCTTC.